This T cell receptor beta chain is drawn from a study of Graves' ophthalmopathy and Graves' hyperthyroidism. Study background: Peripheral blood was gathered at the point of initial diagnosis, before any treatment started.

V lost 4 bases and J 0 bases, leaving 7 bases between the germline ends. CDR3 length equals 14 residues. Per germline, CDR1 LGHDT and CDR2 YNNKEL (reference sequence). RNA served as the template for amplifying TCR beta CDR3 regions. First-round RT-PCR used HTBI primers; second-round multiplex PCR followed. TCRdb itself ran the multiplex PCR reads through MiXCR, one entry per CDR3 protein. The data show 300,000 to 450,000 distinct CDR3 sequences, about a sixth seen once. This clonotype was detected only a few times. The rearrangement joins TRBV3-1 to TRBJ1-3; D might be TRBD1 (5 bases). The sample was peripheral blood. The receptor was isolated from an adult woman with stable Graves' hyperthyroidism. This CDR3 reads CASSPQVSGNTIYF. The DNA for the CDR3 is TGTGCCAGCAGCCCACAGGTCTCTGGAAACACCATATATTTT.